This T cell receptor (beta chain) is drawn from a study of T cells in Graves' hyperthyroidism and ophthalmopathy. RNA transcripts served as the template for amplifying TCR beta CDR3 regions. The HTBI primer set served for first-round RT-PCR of the TCR CDR3. Using its own MiXCR run on the multiplex PCR reads, TCRdb lists one record per CDR3 protein. The sample yields over 500,000 distinct CDR3 sequences, 12% to 15% seen once. Graves' hyperthyroidism qualified as stable when ophthalmopathy did not progress within 18 months. Researchers barred patients who had uncontrolled infection, other autoimmune disease, pregnancy or lactation. This TCR was sampled from a woman aged 40 to 50 with Graves' hyperthyroidism. Sequenced sample: blood.

Written as DNA, the CDR3 is TGTGCCAGCAGCCGGACTAGCGGGGAGTACGAGCAGTACTTC. Amino acid sequence: CASSRTSGEYEQYF. The V call is TRBV7-9, the J call TRBJ2-7; 12 nucleotides line up with TRBD2. The germline CDR1 and CDR2 sequences are SEHNR and FQNEAQ (reference sequence). The J segment lost 4 bases and the V segment lost 5 bases, leaving 3 bases of the junction unmatched. CDR3 length: 14 residues.